This TCR beta chain emerged from a study of patients and donors after allogeneic stem cell transplantation (TCRdb year 2020). Library creation used RT-PCR. The listed sequencing device is NextSeq 550. TCRdb took the public reads, trimmed them with fastp at Q25, ran MiXCR for clone calling and kept in-frame beta chains. Entries that share a CDR3 protein sequence are merged under the most common genes and DNA. The sample contains 20,000 to 30,000 distinct CDR3 sequences, approximately 43% of them found a single time. The ten largest clones capture 65% to 85% of the sample. About this clonotype: No cognate antigen has been identified for it. No per-base quality is available; no much larger clone lies one base away.

The CDR3, cysteine through phenylalanine, is 17 amino acids long. Kept here is only the CDR3 DNA, which spans 51 bases and is read in frame from base 1. CDR1 LGHNA and CDR2 YNFKEQ are derived from the germline V gene. Ends trimmed: V by 0 bases, J by 2 bases; bases unmatched to a gene: 5. Sequencing was done on a sample of blood, either unsorted or a sorted T cell fraction (not recorded which). This receptor was taken from a human donor who was either an allogeneic HSCT recipient or a stem cell or donor lymphocyte infusion donor (not recorded which). It is not recorded whose cells these are; they may come from a transplant donor. The chain employs TRBV4-2 and TRBJ2-3; 10 bases in between match TRBD2. The bases read TGTGCCAGCAGCCAAGATCGGCTAGCGGGGGTCACAGATACGCAGTATTTT. Protein translation: CASSQDRLAGVTDTQYF.